A single sample is the source of the 6 T cell receptor beta chains below, sequenced in a study of blood T cell repertoires in COVID-19. Using immunoSEQ multiplex PCR, the repertoire was profiled, and TCRdb retains in-frame clones only, with some absent. Among hundreds of thousands of clones, over 75% were seen once, and the ten largest hold over 2%. The sample comprised PBMCs or T cells enriched from blood (not recorded which). The receptors derive from a woman under 30 who had recovered from COVID-19.

This clone was counted between two and nine times. This chain uses TRBV18 with TRBJ1-3, with D tentatively TRBD1 (6 bases). CDR1 is KGHSH, CDR2 LQKENI, per germline. The CDR3 loop spans 16 amino acids. The V end lost 3 bases, the J end lost 3 bases, and 15 bases lay between the germline ends. DNA for the CDR3: TGTGCCAGCTCACCCCGCGGGGGGGCGCTTGGAAACACCATATATTTT. Its protein is CASSPRGGALGNTIYF.

The chain links TRBV5-1 to TRBJ1-2; D may be TRBD1 (5 bases). CDR1 and CDR2 from the germline V gene are SGHRS and YFSETQ. Trimming pared 0 bases from V and 7 bases from J, leaving 7 bases between. There are 12 residues in the CDR3. CDR3 nucleotide sequence: TGCGCCAGCAGCTTGGACAGGATTGGCTACACCTTC. This sequence encodes CASSLDRIGYTF.

The V gene is TRBV4-1, the J gene TRBJ1-1; TRBD1 is a possible D gene (5 bases). The CDR3 consists of 14 residues. Germline loops: CDR1 MGHRA, CDR2 YSYEKL. Trimming left V 4 bases short and J 8 bases short, with 17 bases between. The CDR3 region is CASSPRGGHDEAFF. The CDR3 region has the DNA TGCGCCAGCAGCCCAAGGGGTGGGCACGACGAAGCTTTCTTT.

J is TRBJ1-2 and V is TRBV7-9; D gene uncertain. Germline CDR1 SEHNR, CDR2 FQNEAQ (reference sequence). The CDR3 covers 14 residues. Trimming took 4 bases from V and 6 from J, leaving 15 bases between them. The CDR3 bases are TGTGCCAGCAGCTCGGTGCCAGAGGCTGATGGCTACACCTTC. It specifies CASSSVPEADGYTF.

This chain links TRBV4-1 with TRBJ1-5; unclear D gene. The germline V gene encodes CDR1 MGHRA and CDR2 YSYEKL. This CDR3 spans 15 amino acids. Trimming left V 0 bases short and J 2 bases short, with 8 bases between. CDR3 protein: CASSQESRGNQPQHF. The DNA of the CDR3 is TGCGCCAGCAGCCAAGAGTCGAGGGGCAATCAGCCCCAGCATTTT.

The chain joins TRBV24-1 to TRBJ2-1; D is perhaps TRBD1 (5 bases). The CDR3 extends over 16 amino acids. V lost 1 base, J lost 5 bases, and 14 bases lay in between. CDR1 is KGHDR, CDR2 SFDVKD, per germline. CDR3 amino acids: CATSDFGQGINNEQFF. The CDR3 nucleotides read TGTGCCACCAGTGATTTCGGGCAGGGAATCAACAATGAGCAGTTCTTC.